Shown below are 11 T cell receptor beta chains from a single sample sequenced in a study of PD-1 blockade in classical Hodgkin lymphoma. All the patients suffered relapse after autologous stem cell transplantation, and brentuximab vedotin exposure differed. Sequenced by immunoSEQ multiplex PCR; TCRdb stores in-frame clones only, minus some. The data contain about 11,000 clones, around 72% of them singletons. This specimen consisted of peripheral blood mononuclear cells (PBMCs), obtained at baseline. The receptors shown here come from a human donor with classical Hodgkin lymphoma.

A remark on this clone: The junction shows a germline mismatch at one end, possibly a read error. The chain combines TRBV28 with TRBJ1-1; D remains unclear. Germline V gene sequence: CDR1 MDHEN, CDR2 SYDVKM. The length of the CDR3 is 16 residues. The chain's CDR3 is CASSLSAGYTRKGAFF. CDR3 nucleotide sequence: TGTGCCAGCAGCTTATCGGCGGGGTACACTCGGAAGGGAGCTTTCTTT.

The V gene is TRBV14, the J gene TRBJ1-4; tentatively, D is TRBD1 (5 bases). Trimming removed 0 bases from V and 12 bases from J, with 17 bases in between. From germline, CDR1 is SGHDN and CDR2 FVKESK. This CDR3 has 15 residues. CDR3 DNA: TGTGCCAGCAGCCAAGATGGGGCAGTTTGGTCGGAACTGTTTTTT. Translated, it gives CASSQDGAVWSELFF. Variable domain in full (rest from reference TRBV14 and TRBJ1-4): EAGVTQFPSHSVIEKGQTVTLRCDPISGHDNLYWYRRVMGKEIKFLLHFVKESKQDESGMPNNRFLAERTGGTYSTLKVQPAELEDSGVYFCASSQDGAVWSELFFGSGTQLSVL.

The chain's CDR3 is CASSRDADSYNSPLHF. CDR3 coding DNA: TGTGCCAGCTCACGGGACGCCGACTCCTATAATTCACCCCTCCACTTT. J is TRBJ1-6 and V is TRBV18; possibly TRBD1 for D (5 bases). The CDR3 contains 16 residues. Per germline, CDR1 KGHSH and CDR2 LQKENI. Between the trimmed V and J ends, which lost 4 bases and 0 bases, there was a span of 10 bases. Variable domain in full (rest from reference TRBV18 and TRBJ1-6): NAGVMQNPRHLVRRRGQEARLRCSPMKGHSHVYWYRQLPEEGLKFMVYLQKENIIDESGMPKERFSAEFPKEGPSILRIQQVVRGDSAAYFCASSRDADSYNSPLHFGNGTRLTVT.

This clone was found once. This sequence joins TRBV6-6 and TRBJ2-3; D is unresolved. The CDR3 runs to 16 residues. From germline, CDR1 is MNHNY and CDR2 SVGAGI (reference sequence). Trimming left V 0 bases short and J 0 bases short, with 10 bases between. This CDR3 reads CASSYSARPSTDTQYF. In DNA, the CDR3 is TGTGCCAGCAGTTACTCGGCCAGGCCTAGCACAGATACGCAGTATTTT.

The chain joins TRBV18 to TRBJ2-3, with 13 bases fitting TRBD2. Germline assignment: CDR1 KGHSH and CDR2 LQKENI. Trimming at V came to 4 bases and at J to 4 bases, leaving 5 bases not matched to a gene. This CDR3 has 16 residues. CDR3 sequence: CASSQQTSGGPDTQYF. As DNA, the CDR3 is TGTGCCAGCTCACAACAGACTAGCGGGGGGCCAGATACGCAGTATTTT.

V is TRBV5-5 and J is TRBJ1-6; D remains unclear. Trimming pared 0 bases from V and 9 bases from J, leaving 10 bases between. Germline V gives CDR1 SGHKS, CDR2 YYEKEE (reference sequence). This CDR3 is built from 14 residues. This CDR3 reads CASSLGPEASPLHF. In DNA form, the CDR3 reads TGTGCCAGCAGCTTGGGGCCCGAGGCTTCACCCCTCCACTTT. Filled out from reference TRBV5-5 and TRBJ1-6, the complete variable domain reads DAGVTQSPTHLIKTRGQQVTLRCSPISGHKSVSWYQQVLGQGPQFIFQYYEKEERGRGNFPDRFSARQFPNYSSELNVNALLLGDSALYLCASSLGPEASPLHFGNGTRLTVT.

The gene calls are TRBV19 and TRBJ1-2, with 7 bases lining up with TRBD1. The trim removed 5 bases at V and 4 bases at J, leaving 4 bases unmatched. The CDR3 runs 13 residues. Per the germline V gene, CDR1 is LNHDA and CDR2 is SQIVND (reference sequence). The CDR3 DNA reads TGTGCCAGTAGTCTTGACAGGGCCTATGGCTACACCTTC. This translates into CASSLDRAYGYTF.

J is TRBJ2-5 and V is TRBV29-1, with TRBD2 identical over 11 bases. The CDR3 consists of 17 residues. V dropped 4 bases and J dropped 5; count of bases not matched to a gene: 15. CDR1 SQVTM and CDR2 ANQGSEA come from the germline V gene. The CDR3 region is CSVVAGGPSTMTETQYF. CDR3 coding DNA: TGCAGCGTTGTAGCGGGGGGGCCTTCTACTATGACCGAGACCCAGTACTTC.

In its sample, this clone is hyperexpanded (1% or more). The chain is built from TRBV7-9 and TRBJ1-4; TRBD1 matches 11 bases. With V trimmed by 5 bases and J by 8 bases, 10 bases remained unmatched. From germline, CDR1 is SEHNR and CDR2 FQNEAQ (reference sequence). This CDR3 is 16 amino acids long. The CDR3 sequence: CASSGQGATLEEKLFF. The CDR3 DNA follows: TGTGCCAGCAGCGGACAGGGGGCGACCCTGGAAGAAAAACTGTTTTTT.

This clone was counted between two and nine times. The V call is TRBV18, the J call TRBJ1-2; 8 bases match TRBD1. Per germline, CDR1 KGHSH and CDR2 LQKENI. The J segment lost 7 bases and the V segment lost 6 bases, leaving 10 bases of the junction unmatched. The CDR3 has 14 residues. CDR3 region: CASSPGQGVVGYTF. In DNA, the CDR3 is TGTGCCAGCTCGCCCGGACAGGGTGTAGTTGGCTACACCTTC.

The V call is TRBV27, the J call TRBJ2-3; a weak D match, TRBD2 (7 bases). Trimming removed 0 bases from V and 2 bases from J, with 18 bases in between. This CDR3 is 18 amino acids long. The germline V gene encodes CDR1 MNHEY and CDR2 SMNVEV (reference sequence). The CDR3: CASSLSYVGAGATDTQYF. The CDR3 DNA follows: TGTGCCAGCAGTTTATCGTATGTGGGGGCGGGGGCCACAGATACGCAGTATTTT.